Presented here are 19 T cell receptor beta chains from one specimen sequenced in a study of cytomegalovirus exposure and HLA in healthy donors. PCR used 60 Vbeta primers and 13 Jbeta primers. Sequencing was performed with immunoSEQ multiplex PCR; in TCRdb, only in-frame clones are kept and a portion is missing. The table includes about 110,000 clones, around 80% detected once. The sample comprised PBMCs. These TCRs come from a woman between 50 and 59 years old in good health and CMV-seropositive.

The chain uses TRBV5-1 and TRBJ2-3; D may be TRBD2 (5 bases). Germline V gives CDR1 SGHRS, CDR2 YFSETQ. The CDR3 is 16 amino acids. The V end lost 3 bases, the J end lost 0 bases, and 14 bases lay between the germline ends. CDR3 nucleotides: TGCGCCAGCAGCTCCCGGAACCGGGATAGCACAGATACGCAGTATTTT. This gives the protein CASSSRNRDSTDTQYF.

The V gene is TRBV28, the J gene TRBJ2-2, with TRBD1 matching over 7 bases. The CDR3 totals 15 residues. Germline V gene lookup returns CDR1 MDHEN and CDR2 SYDVKM. Trimming took 2 bases from V and 5 from J; bases not matched to a gene: 5. CDR3 bases: TGTGCCAGCAGTTTAACGGTCAGGGGGACCGGGGAGCTGTTTTTT. This encodes CASSLTVRGTGELFF.

The gene calls are TRBV9 and TRBJ1-4; 7 nucleotides match TRBD1. CDR1 and CDR2 (germline): SGDLS, YYNGEE. The CDR3 is 17 amino acids. V dropped 3 bases and J dropped 2; count of bases not matched to a gene: 10. The CDR3 DNA reads as TGTGCCAGCAGCGCGTCAGGGGGGAGCCCCACTAATGAAAAACTGTTTTTT. Translated, it gives CASSASGGSPTNEKLFF.

The chain links TRBV6-1 to TRBJ1-5; D is possibly TRBD1 (6 bases). Trimming pared 8 bases from V and 4 bases from J, leaving 15 bases between. The CDR3 consists of 14 residues. The germline V gene has CDR1 MNHNS and CDR2 SASEGT. CDR3 residues: CASRLTGRNQPQHF. CDR3 sequence (DNA): TGTGCCAGCCGACTAACAGGGAGAAATCAGCCCCAGCATTTT.

CDR3 DNA sequence: TGTGCCGGCACCCCGGGCCCGTACCGGGGAGAGACCCAGTACTTC. Its protein is CAGTPGPYRGETQYF. The chain has TRBV28 and TRBJ2-5, with D possibly TRBD2 on 5 matching bases. Germline lookup yields CDR1 MDHEN and CDR2 SYDVKM. The CDR3 consists of 15 residues. V lost 11 bases and J lost 4, with 23 bases in between.

Regarding this clone: Other nucleotide sequences from this sample produce the same CDR3. This chain links TRBV27 with TRBJ1-2; D possibly corresponds to TRBD1 (5 bases). Deletions cut 2 bases from V and 0 bases from J, with 13 bases between. CDR3 length: 16 amino acids. The germline CDR1 and CDR2 sequences are MNHEY and SMNVEV (reference sequence). CDR3 amino acids: CASSLRAGEPNYGYTF. The CDR3 DNA is TGTGCCAGCAGTTTAAGGGCGGGGGAACCTAACTATGGCTACACCTTC.

V and J are TRBV18 and TRBJ2-5, with 8 bases fitting TRBD1. Trimming at V came to 3 bases and at J to 11 bases, leaving 14 bases not matched to a gene. Germline CDR1 is KGHSH and CDR2 is LQKENI. The CDR3 consists of 15 residues. The CDR3 nucleotides read TGTGCCAGCTCACCGAGGACAGGGCGATCAGGGGAGCAGTACTTC. Amino acids: CASSPRTGRSGEQYF.

This chain joins TRBV7-2 and TRBJ2-7; TRBD2 matches at 12 bases. This CDR3 contains 15 residues. CDR1 is SGHTA and CDR2 is FQGNSA in the germline V gene. The V and J ends lost 5 bases and 4 bases, in that order; junction bases with no gene match: 6. The CDR3, as DNA: TGTGCCAGCAGCCGCGCTAGCGGGGGGGGGTACGAGCAGTACTTC. Its protein is CASSRASGGGYEQYF.

The chain uses TRBV18 and TRBJ2-5; 9 bases map to TRBD2. J gave up 1 base and V 2 bases, and 8 bases lay outside the gene matches. Germline values: CDR1 KGHSH, CDR2 LQKENI. The CDR3 is made up of 17 amino acids. The CDR3 spells CASSPKSSGGPQETQYF. The CDR3 nucleotides are TGTGCCAGCTCACCAAAGAGCAGCGGGGGGCCCCAAGAGACCCAGTACTTC. The full variable domain, rest sourced from reference TRBV18 and TRBJ2-5, is NAGVMQNPRHLVRRRGQEARLRCSPMKGHSHVYWYRQLPEEGLKFMVYLQKENIIDESGMPKERFSAEFPKEGPSILRIQQVVRGDSAAYFCASSPKSSGGPQETQYFGPGTRLLVL.

V and J are TRBV5-8 and TRBJ1-1; the D gene is possibly TRBD1 (5 bases). CDR1 and CDR2 (germline): SGHTS, YDEGEE. Trimming left V 5 bases short and J 4 bases short, with 24 bases between. The CDR3 contains 17 residues. CDR3 loop: CASSQDGPGGEGTEAFF. CDR3 coding DNA: TGTGCCAGCAGTCAGGACGGGCCGGGAGGGGAAGGCACTGAAGCTTTCTTT.

The chain couples TRBV9 to TRBJ1-1; 7 bases match TRBD1. The V gene end was trimmed by 4 bases and the J gene end by 1 base; junction bases not matched to a gene: 4. Germline V gene sequence: CDR1 SGDLS, CDR2 YYNGEE. The CDR3 spans 14 residues. DNA for the CDR3: TGTGCCAGCAGCCATACAGGGGAGAACACTGAAGCTTTCTTT. Protein sequence: CASSHTGENTEAFF.

This chain joins TRBV9 and TRBJ1-2; D not certain. The germline CDR1 and CDR2 sequences are SGDLS and YYNGEE. Deletions cut 4 bases from V and 4 bases from J, with 8 bases between. CDR3 length equals 12 residues. The CDR3 nucleotides read TGTGCCAGCAGCCCGAACACCTATGGCTACACCTTC. Translated: CASSPNTYGYTF.

The table lists this clone with a few counts. The CDR3 nucleotides are TGTGCCAGCAGTTACACGCAGGGTAGGGCCAACGTCCTGACTTTC. It codes for CASSYTQGRANVLTF. V usage is TRBV6-6 and J usage is TRBJ2-6; D is perhaps TRBD1 (5 bases). CDR3 length equals 15 residues. Trimming stripped 2 bases from V and 5 bases from J, with 10 bases between. Germline CDR1 and CDR2: MNHNY and SVGAGI (reference sequence).

The chain recombines TRBV27 with TRBJ1-1; possibly TRBD1 for D (5 bases). This CDR3 is built from 15 residues. Germline lookup yields CDR1 MNHEY and CDR2 SMNVEV (reference sequence). Trimming cost V 8 bases and J 0 bases, with 16 bases left between them. CDR3 DNA: TGTGCCAGCTCCCAGGGAGGGTTCATGAACACTGAAGCTTTCTTT. Amino acids: CASSQGGFMNTEAFF.

J is TRBJ1-5 and V is TRBV6-6, with TRBD1 matching over 8 bases. The CDR3 runs 16 residues. V shed 6 bases and J 0 bases; nucleotides not matched to a gene: 7. Germline V gives CDR1 MNHNY, CDR2 SVGAGI (reference sequence). CDR3 nucleotides: TGTGCCAGCAGCCCCAGGGGGCCCTATAGCAATCAGCCCCAGCATTTT. Its protein is CASSPRGPYSNQPQHF.

The chain uses TRBV7-2 and TRBJ2-5; perhaps TRBD2 as D (6 bases). There are 14 residues in the CDR3. V was trimmed by 1 base and J by 3 bases, leaving 9 bases between them. Germline CDR1 reads SGHTA; CDR2 reads FQGNSA. The DNA of the CDR3 is TGTGCCAGCAGCTTAGTTGGAGGGGAAGAGACCCAGTACTTC. The encoded protein is CASSLVGGEETQYF.

The CDR3 DNA reads as TGTGCCAGCTCACCACCGATCTTCTCCGAGAAAAACAATGAGCAGTTCTTC. As protein: CASSPPIFSEKNNEQFF. The J gene is TRBJ2-1, the V gene TRBV18; D ambiguous. Trimming left V 0 bases short and J 5 bases short, with 17 bases between. The germline V gene has CDR1 KGHSH and CDR2 LQKENI. The length of the CDR3 is 17 residues.

The CDR3 sequence: CASSYGLEGTNEQFF. The CDR3, as DNA: TGTGCCAGCAGTTACGGGCTGGAGGGGACCAATGAGCAGTTCTTC. V gene TRBV6-5 combines with J gene TRBJ2-1; perhaps TRBD2 as D (6 bases). Germline V gene sequence: CDR1 MNHEY, CDR2 SVGAGI. The germline V and J ends were trimmed by 2 bases and 6 bases, with 14 bases remaining between them. This CDR3 contains 15 residues.

The V call is TRBV5-1, the J call TRBJ2-2, with D possibly being TRBD1 (5 bases). Germline lookup yields CDR1 SGHRS and CDR2 YFSETQ. The CDR3 is 15 amino acids. V dropped 4 bases and J dropped 1 base, with 11 bases sitting between them. In DNA, the CDR3 is TGCGCCAGCAGCCCCTGGGGCCTGAACACCGGGGAGCTGTTTTTT. This codes for CASSPWGLNTGELFF.